Reported below is one T cell receptor (beta chain). The antigen is unknown. Germline is not matched at one junction end, which may reflect a read error. At the time of sampling, donors were nominally healthy, though unrecorded immune exposures were likely. The sample belongs to a study of cytomegalovirus exposure and HLA in healthy donors. Broader study findings: Available immune exposure information covered CMV serostatus only.

Germline V gives CDR1 MDHEN, CDR2 SYDVKM. The CDR3 is 11 residues long. With 60 Vbeta and 13 Jbeta primers, the PCR was carried out. Clones were sequenced by immunoSEQ multiplex PCR, and TCRdb holds only the in-frame ones, with some missing. The sample yields 200,000 to 300,000 clones, 81% seen once. The TCR originated in an older woman in good health and CMV-seropositive. Source material: PBMCs. The chain couples TRBV28 to TRBJ2-7; 7 bases map to TRBD2. The CDR3 spells CASNAGLDANF. The DNA for the CDR3 is TGTGCCAGCAATGCTGGACTAGACGCAAACTTC.